The 23 T cell receptor beta chains below all came from one sample that was sequenced in a study of tumor and adjacent non-tumor tissue in lung cancer (dated by TCRdb to the late 2010s). To prepare the library, multiplex PCR was applied. TCRdb records Illumina HiSeq 2500 as the sequencer. TCRbeta libraries were constructed through three rounds of nested PCR with primers (Table S4) according to protocols modified from ARM-PCR. The public sequencing data were trimmed at Q25 with fastp and processed into clonotypes with MiXCR by TCRdb, which kept only in-frame beta chains. Rows with one shared CDR3 protein collapse into an entry with the most common genes and DNA. In all, the sample holds 200,000 or so distinct CDR3 sequences, and approximately 74% of those were seen once. Almost 25% of the sample belongs to the ten largest clones. RNA was isolated from bulk, unsorted tissue, and RNA quality was assessed with a NanoDrop ND-1000 and an Agilent 2100.

The sample taken for sequencing was lung tumor tissue. The receptors stem from a man aged 55 to 70 with non-small cell lung cancer.

This clonotype was observed a single time. The rearrangement joins TRBV6-1 to TRBJ2-7; 10 nucleotides match TRBD1. With V trimmed by 4 bases and J by 5 bases, 8 bases remained unmatched. Germline CDR1 and CDR2: MNHNS and SASEGT. CDR3 length: 15 residues. The CDR3 nucleotides read TGTGCCAGCAGTGTAACCGGGACAGGGGTTCACGAGCAGTACTTC. Protein product: CASSVTGTGVHEQYF.

Worth noting for this clonotype: The junction does not match germline at one end; this may be a read error. The rearrangement links TRBV11-2 to TRBJ2-5, with D hard to call. CDR1 and CDR2 (germline): SGHAT, FQNNGV. The CDR3 extends over 14 amino acids. CDR3 sequence (DNA): TGTGCCATCAGCTTAATTAGCTACCAAGAGACCCAGAACTTC. Its translation is CAISLISYQETQNF. The whole variable domain, remainder taken from reference TRBV11-2 and TRBJ2-5, is EAGVAQSPRYKIIEKRQSVAFWCNPISGHATLYWYQQILGQGPKLLIQFQNNGVVDDSQLPKDRFSAERLKGVDSTLKIQPAKLEDSAVYLCAISLISYQETQNFGPGTRLLVL.

The gene calls are TRBV6-1 and TRBJ1-6; D is perhaps TRBD1 (5 bases). The CDR3 totals 16 residues. Between the trimmed V and J ends, which lost 8 bases and 4 bases, there was a span of 18 bases. The germline V gene has CDR1 MNHNS and CDR2 SASEGT. CDR3: CASRGDLTIYNSPLHF. The DNA of the CDR3 is TGTGCCAGCCGAGGGGATTTGACGATATATAATTCACCCCTCCACTTT.

This clonotype was observed a handful of times. Here the CDR3 omits its conserved ending phenylalanine or tryptophan, so a read error is the likely source. CDR3 nucleotides: TGTGCCAGCAGTTGGGGAGGGGACGAAGAGACCCAGTACCTC. It translates to CASSWGGDEETQYL. The gene calls are TRBV11-2 and TRBJ2-5; 7 nucleotides align to TRBD2. The junction had 7 bases not matched to a gene; V was cut back by 6 bases and J by 3 bases. CDR3 length equals 14 residues. CDR1 SGHAT and CDR2 FQNNGV come from the germline V gene.

A note on this clonotype: A read error is possible here, since a much larger clone lies one base away. This chain links TRBV6-5 with TRBJ2-3; a weak D match, TRBD1 (5 bases). The CDR3 contains 12 residues. Germline CDR1 MNHEY, CDR2 SVGAGI. This chain's CDR3 is CASMSYTGTQYF. The CDR3 region has the DNA TGTGCCAGCATGAGTTACACAGGTACGCAGTATTTT.

The sample holds one count of this clonotype. Germline is not matched at one junction end, which may reflect a read error. This chain uses TRBV20-1 with TRBJ2-3; unclear D gene. Germline CDR1 DFQATT, CDR2 SNEGSKA (reference sequence). The CDR3 is made up of 13 amino acids. CDR3 residues: CSAGDGFKATQYF. For the CDR3, the DNA is TGTAGTGCTGGGGATGGCTTCAAGGCGACGCAGTATTTT.

This clonotype was counted many times. The V gene is TRBV20-1, the J gene TRBJ2-7; a weak D match, TRBD1 (5 bases). Trimming left V 5 bases short and J 9 bases short, with 14 bases between. The length of the CDR3 is 11 residues. Germline CDR1 is DFQATT and CDR2 is SNEGSKA (reference sequence). The CDR3 bases are TGCAGTGCTGAGCAGGGTATCGGGCAGTACTTC. This gives the protein CSAEQGIGQYF.

With respect to this clonotype: No conserved phenylalanine or tryptophan ends this CDR3, so it is likely a read error. The rearrangement uses TRBV6-5 and TRBJ2-7; D might be TRBD1 or TRBD2, each matching 5 bases. CDR1 MNHEY and CDR2 SVGAGI come from the germline V gene. CDR3 size: 15 residues. V was pared by 8 bases and J by 3 bases, with 20 bases between. The chain's CDR3 is CASGDGGVSRYEQYL. The CDR3 DNA sequence: TGTGCCAGCGGCGATGGGGGAGTCAGTCGCTACGAGCAGTACCTC.

This clonotype came up once. The gene calls are TRBV5-4 and TRBJ2-6, with a weak D call TRBD1 (6 bases). CDR3 length equals 17 residues. The germline CDR1 and CDR2 sequences are SGHNT and YYREEE (reference sequence). V was shortened by 2 bases and J by 6 bases, with 18 bases between the two germline ends. CDR3 region: CASSLQGFQAEANVLTF. CDR3 sequence (DNA): TGTGCCAGCAGCTTACAGGGTTTCCAGGCTGAGGCCAACGTCCTGACTTTC. The full variable domain, completed using reference TRBV5-4 and TRBJ2-6, is ETGVTQSPTHLIKTRGQQVTLRCSSQSGHNTVSWYQQALGQGPQFIFQYYREEENGRGNFPPRFSGLQFPNYSSELNVNALELDDSALYLCASSLQGFQAEANVLTFGAGSRLTVL.

A remark on this clonotype: It is likely a read error, because the conserved phenylalanine at the end of the CDR3 is missing. V and J are TRBV20-1 and TRBJ2-7, with D perhaps TRBD2 (5 bases). CDR3 length: 15 residues. Trimming removed 0 bases at V and 3 bases at J, with 15 bases between. The germline CDR1 and CDR2 sequences are DFQATT and SNEGSKA (reference sequence). CDR3 loop: CSARDVSELRYEQYY. The CDR3 coding sequence is TGCAGTGCTAGAGATGTTAGCGAACTTCGCTACGAGCAGTACTAC.

In this sample, this clonotype turned up once. The limits of the CDR3 on the DNA are not certain, so only TCRdb's listed CDR3 is given. This rearrangement joins TRBV4-1 to TRBJ2-7; the table's D call of TRBD1 was not tested on the DNA. The CDR3 sequence runs 16 residues, both termini included. CDR1 is MGHRA and CDR2 is YSYEKL in the germline V gene. The CDR3 reads CASSLPVGTGAYEQYF.

As regards this clonotype: A read error is possible here, since a much larger clone lies one base away. V is TRBV20-1 and J is TRBJ1-4; D not resolved. Germline loops: CDR1 DFQATT, CDR2 SNEGSKA (reference sequence). CDR3 size: 15 residues. Trimming removed 6 bases at V and 2 bases at J, with 16 bases between. Here the CDR3 DNA reads TGCAGTGCCACCGCCAGGATAGAGACTAATGAAAAACTGTTTTTT. It is translated as CSATARIETNEKLFF.

This clonotype was detected only a few times. In DNA, the CDR3 is TGTGCCACTTCCTTGAACAGGGCCGTTAATGAAAAACTGTTTTTT. Amino acid sequence: CATSLNRAVNEKLFF. The rearrangement joins TRBV5-4 to TRBJ1-4; a possible D gene is TRBD1 (6 bases). Per the germline V gene, CDR1 is SGHNT and CDR2 is YYREEE (reference sequence). This CDR3 has 15 residues. V was cut by 9 bases and J by 4 bases, with 19 bases left in between.

The chain uses TRBV20-1 and TRBJ2-3, with 8 bases that match TRBD2. CDR1 is DFQATT, CDR2 SNEGSKA, per germline (reference sequence). J lost 2 bases, V lost 3 bases, and 10 bases had no gene match. This CDR3 contains 16 residues. The CDR3 DNA sequence: TGCAGTGCTAGTTACCCGGGGGGGCTGTTCACAGATACGCAGTATTTT. Translated, it gives CSASYPGGLFTDTQYF.

Points on this clonotype: At one of its ends the junction is not consistent with the germline gene, which may arise from a read error. CDR3 coding DNA: TGTGCCAGCTGCTTAGTTCCAAAGGACAGGCCATCTGGGGTCAACGTCCTGACTTTC. It encodes CASCLVPKDRPSGVNVLTF. The chain joins TRBV11-2 to TRBJ2-6; 7 bases line up with TRBD1. In germline, CDR1 is SGHAT, CDR2 FQNNGV. CDR3 length equals 19 residues.

This clonotype was recorded only once. The V call is TRBV11-2, the J call TRBJ2-2, with 7 bases that match TRBD1. Germline CDR1 reads SGHAT; CDR2 reads FQNNGV. CDR3 length: 17 amino acids. Trimming removed 1 base from V and 4 bases from J; junction bases left unmatched: 9. Written as DNA, the CDR3 is TGTGCCAGCAGCTTAGTTGATCGGGCAGGGGGCACCGGGGAGCTGTTTTTT. Encoded protein: CASSLVDRAGGTGELFF. The full variable domain, in which reference TRBV11-2 and TRBJ2-2 provide the parts outside the CDR3, is EAGVAQSPRYKIIEKRQSVAFWCNPISGHATLYWYQQILGQGPKLLIQFQNNGVVDDSQLPKDRFSAERLKGVDSTLKIQPAKLEDSAVYLCASSLVDRAGGTGELFFGEGSRLTVL.

A remark on this clonotype: The junction shows a germline mismatch at one end, possibly a read error. The chain joins TRBV5-5 to TRBJ2-5, with 14 bases aligning to TRBD2. Germline assignment: CDR1 SGHKS and CDR2 YYEKEE (reference sequence). CDR3 size: 18 residues. The CDR3 nucleotides read TGTGCCAGCAGCTTGGGACTAGCGGGAGGGGGTCTCCAAGGGACCCAGTACTTC. It encodes CASSLGLAGGGLQGTQYF.

Comments on this clonotype: This may be a read error: a much more frequent sequence differs by one nucleotide. V is TRBV5-4 and J is TRBJ2-1; weak D call: TRBD2 (7 bases). V gave up 3 bases and J gave up 5 bases, with 18 bases separating them. This CDR3 spans 16 amino acids. The V gene's germline CDR1 is SGHNT and CDR2 YYREEE (reference sequence). The CDR3 DNA is TGTGCCAGCAGCTCCGTACGGGGGAGGGGGGACAATGAGCAGTTCTTC. Amino acids: CASSSVRGRGDNEQFF.

As for this clonotype: Relative to the germline gene, one junction end is altered; a read error may explain this. V gene TRBV11-2 combines with J gene TRBJ2-2; D is possibly TRBD2 (5 bases). The CDR3 totals 15 residues. Germline CDR1 SGHAT, CDR2 FQNNGV. CDR3: CASSLGVGLTGELLF. The DNA of the CDR3 is TGTGCCAGCAGCCTAGGAGTGGGTCTAACCGGGGAGCTGTTATTT.

A note on this clonotype: Possible read error: a much larger clone is one base away. V is TRBV29-1 and J is TRBJ2-7, with TRBD2 identical over 7 bases. The V segment lost 5 bases and the J segment 3 bases; nucleotides outside the gene matches: 13. The germline CDR1 and CDR2 sequences are SQVTM and ANQGSEA. This CDR3 contains 15 residues. The CDR3 region is CSVQTGTTTVYEQYF. For the CDR3, the DNA is TGCAGCGTTCAAACTGGGACTACCACGGTCTACGAGCAGTACTTC.

Regarding this clonotype: Germline and junction disagree at one end, which may indicate a read error. V is TRBV5-5 and J is TRBJ2-3, with 9 bases fitting TRBD2. This CDR3 spans 14 amino acids. The germline V gene has CDR1 SGHKS and CDR2 YYEKEE (reference sequence). CDR3 amino acids: CASSYLAGPDTHYF. CDR3 nucleotide sequence: TGTGCCAGCAGCTACCTAGCGGGGCCGGATACGCATTATTTT.

In its sample, this clonotype was seen many times. The J gene is TRBJ2-1, the V gene TRBV6-2 or TRBV6-3; 9 nucleotides line up with TRBD2. Germline loops: CDR1 MNHEY, CDR2 SVGEGT. The CDR3 runs to 14 residues. Losses at the gene ends were 10 bases for V and 2 bases for J; bases not matched to a gene: 6. The DNA of the CDR3 is TGTGCCACTGTCGGGACTAGCACCTACAATGAGCAGTTCTTC. Its protein is CATVGTSTYNEQFF.

Concerning this clonotype itself: Here the CDR3 omits its conserved ending phenylalanine or tryptophan, so a read error is the likely source. The chain carries TRBV11-3 and TRBJ1-1; D not resolved. The germline V gene encodes CDR1 SGHNT and CDR2 YENEEA. The CDR3 covers 14 residues. The ends were cut back, 7 bases at V and 0 bases at J, with 12 bases in the middle. The DNA of the CDR3 is TGTGCCAGCAACCTACTGATCATGAACACTGAAGCTTTCGTT. Translated: CASNLLIMNTEAFV.